This T cell receptor (beta chain) was identified in a study of blood T cell repertoires in COVID-19. Study overall: From the United States, Italy and Spain came samples of acute and convalescent COVID-19.

Grouping used clinical history reported by participants in a survey and questionnaire. Assay: immunoSEQ multiplex PCR; the TCRdb copy retains only in-frame clones and omits some. The data contain 300,000 to 400,000 clones, less than 90% of them singletons. Looked up from germline, CDR1 is LNHNV and CDR2 is YYDKDF (reference sequence). Losses at the gene ends were 5 bases for V and 4 bases for J; bases not matched to a gene: 19. CDR3 size: 19 residues. Sample: PBMCs or T cells enriched from blood (not recorded which). The sequence came from a woman aged 30 to 39 who had recovered from COVID-19. The chain joins TRBV15 to TRBJ2-2; 7 bases fit TRBD2. The CDR3: CATSSDHPGTTRSTGELFF. DNA of the CDR3: TGTGCCACCAGCTCAGATCACCCAGGGACTACTCGGAGCACCGGGGAGCTGTTTTTT. Full variable domain (outside the CDR3, taken from reference TRBV15 and TRBJ2-2): DAMVIQNPRYQVTQFGKPVTLSCSQTLNHNVMYWYQQKSSQAPKLLFHYYDKDFNNEADTPDNFQSRRPNTSFCFLDIRSPGLGDTAMYLCATSSDHPGTTRSTGELFFGEGSRLTVL.